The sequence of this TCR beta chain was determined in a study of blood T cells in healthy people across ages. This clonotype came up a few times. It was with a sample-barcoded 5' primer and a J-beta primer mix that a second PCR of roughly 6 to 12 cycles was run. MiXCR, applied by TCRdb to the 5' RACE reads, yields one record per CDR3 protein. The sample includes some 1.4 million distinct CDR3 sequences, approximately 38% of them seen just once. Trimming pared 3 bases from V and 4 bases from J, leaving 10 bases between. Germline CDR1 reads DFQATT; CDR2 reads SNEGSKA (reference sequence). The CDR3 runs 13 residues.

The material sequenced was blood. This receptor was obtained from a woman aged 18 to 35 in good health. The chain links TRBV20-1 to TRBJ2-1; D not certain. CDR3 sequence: CSARPSQYNEQFF. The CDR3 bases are TGCAGTGCTAGGCCTAGTCAGTACAATGAGCAGTTCTTC.